This entry lists 5 T cell receptor beta chains sequenced from one sample in a study of cytomegalovirus exposure and HLA in healthy donors. Primers included in the PCR were 60 Vbeta and 13 Jbeta primers. Using immunoSEQ multiplex PCR, the repertoire was profiled, and TCRdb retains in-frame clones only, with some absent. The sample consists of approximately 160,000 clones, 80% of them appearing once. The specimen was PBMCs. The source of these receptors is a man younger than 45 in good health and CMV-seropositive.

This chain connects TRBV11-2 to TRBJ2-3, with 15 bases fitting TRBD2. The CDR3 spans 17 residues. V gave up 5 bases and J gave up 3 bases; unmatched junction bases: 6. Germline loops: CDR1 SGHAT, CDR2 FQNNGV. The CDR3 sequence: CASSAGLAGGVTDTQYF. In nucleotides, the CDR3 is TGTGCCAGCAGCGCCGGACTAGCGGGGGGGGTAACAGATACGCAGTATTTT.

The chain carries TRBV2 and TRBJ2-3; 12 bases are a match to TRBD2. This CDR3 comprises 18 residues. The germline gives CDR1 SNHLY, CDR2 FYNNEI. The J segment lost 4 bases and the V segment lost 4 bases, leaving 12 bases of the junction unmatched. The CDR3 region has the DNA TGTGCCAGCAGTGGCGAGCTAGCGGGGGGGTTCCTATCAGATACGCAGTATTTT. This sequence encodes CASSGELAGGFLSDTQYF.

CDR3: CASSLGGLAGDGEQFF. CDR3 nucleotides: TGTGCCAGCAGCTTAGGAGGACTAGCGGGAGACGGGGAGCAGTTCTTC. The chain joins TRBV11-3 to TRBJ2-1; the match to TRBD2 covers 13 bases. The CDR3 contains 16 residues. The J segment lost 10 bases and the V segment lost 1 base, leaving 7 bases of the junction unmatched. The germline gives CDR1 SGHNT, CDR2 YENEEA.

This CDR3 is CASSPGGAGGDTQYF. Written as DNA, the CDR3 is TGTGCCAGCAGCCCGGGAGGGGCAGGGGGAGATACGCAGTATTTT. V and J are TRBV7-2 and TRBJ2-3, with D possibly being TRBD2 (8 bases). V lost 5 bases and J 5 bases, leaving 17 bases between the germline ends. The CDR3 loop spans 15 amino acids. CDR1 and CDR2 from the germline V gene are SGHTA and FQGNSA.

Here the CDR3 reads CASSRGTSYGYTF. The CDR3 region has the DNA TGTGCCAGCAGTAGAGGGACTTCATATGGCTACACCTTC. The V gene is TRBV6-5, the J gene TRBJ1-2; TRBD1 is a possible D gene (5 bases). Looked up from germline, CDR1 is MNHEY and CDR2 is SVGAGI. This CDR3 is 13 amino acids long. V shed 5 bases and J shed 5 bases, with 12 bases lying between them.